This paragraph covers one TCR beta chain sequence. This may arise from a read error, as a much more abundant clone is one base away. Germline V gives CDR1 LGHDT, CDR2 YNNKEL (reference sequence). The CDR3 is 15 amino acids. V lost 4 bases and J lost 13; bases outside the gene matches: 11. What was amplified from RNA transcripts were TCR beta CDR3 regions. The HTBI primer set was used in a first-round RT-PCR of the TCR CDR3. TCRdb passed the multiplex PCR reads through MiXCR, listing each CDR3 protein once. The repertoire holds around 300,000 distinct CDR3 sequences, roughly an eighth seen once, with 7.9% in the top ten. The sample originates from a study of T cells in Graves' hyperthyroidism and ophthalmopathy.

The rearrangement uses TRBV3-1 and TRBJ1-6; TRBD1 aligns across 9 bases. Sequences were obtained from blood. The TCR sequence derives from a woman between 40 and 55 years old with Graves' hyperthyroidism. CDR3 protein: CASSPSGTGRVPLHF. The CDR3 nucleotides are TGTGCCAGCAGCCCATCGGGGACAGGGAGAGTCCCCCTCCACTTT.